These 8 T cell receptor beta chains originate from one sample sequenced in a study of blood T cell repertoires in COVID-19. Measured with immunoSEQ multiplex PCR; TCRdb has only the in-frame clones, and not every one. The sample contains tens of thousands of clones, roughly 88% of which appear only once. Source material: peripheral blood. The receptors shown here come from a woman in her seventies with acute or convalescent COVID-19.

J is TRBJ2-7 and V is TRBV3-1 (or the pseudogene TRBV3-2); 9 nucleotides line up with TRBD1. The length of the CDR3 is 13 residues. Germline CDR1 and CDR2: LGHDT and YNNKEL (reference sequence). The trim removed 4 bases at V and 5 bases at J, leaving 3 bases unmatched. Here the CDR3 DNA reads TGTGCCAGCAGCCGGGACAGGGTAAACGAGCAGTACTTC. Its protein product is CASSRDRVNEQYF.

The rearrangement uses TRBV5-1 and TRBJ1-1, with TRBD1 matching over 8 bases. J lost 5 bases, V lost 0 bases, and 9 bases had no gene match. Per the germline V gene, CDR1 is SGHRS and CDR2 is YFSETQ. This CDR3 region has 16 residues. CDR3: CASSLGVGQGTTEAFF. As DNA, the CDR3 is TGCGCCAGCAGCTTGGGCGTAGGACAGGGCACTACTGAAGCTTTCTTT. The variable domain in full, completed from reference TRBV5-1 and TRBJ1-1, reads KAGVTQTPRYLIKTRGQQVTLSCSPISGHRSVSWYQQTPGQGLQFLFEYFSETQRNKGNFPGRFSGRQFSNSRSEMNVSTLELGDSALYLCASSLGVGQGTTEAFFGQGTRLTVV.

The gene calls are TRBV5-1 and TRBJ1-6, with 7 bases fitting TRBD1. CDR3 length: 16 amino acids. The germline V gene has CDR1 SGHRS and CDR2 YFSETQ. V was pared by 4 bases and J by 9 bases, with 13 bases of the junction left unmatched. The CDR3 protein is CASSQDPGTVSSPLHF. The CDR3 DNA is TGCGCCAGCAGCCAAGACCCCGGGACAGTCAGTTCACCCCTCCACTTT.

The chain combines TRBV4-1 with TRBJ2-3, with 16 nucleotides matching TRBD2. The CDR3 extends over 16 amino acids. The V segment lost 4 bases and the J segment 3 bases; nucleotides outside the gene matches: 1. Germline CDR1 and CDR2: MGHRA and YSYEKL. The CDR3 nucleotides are TGCGCCAGCAGCCTGGGACTAGCGGGGGGGACAGATACGCAGTATTTT. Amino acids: CASSLGLAGGTDTQYF.

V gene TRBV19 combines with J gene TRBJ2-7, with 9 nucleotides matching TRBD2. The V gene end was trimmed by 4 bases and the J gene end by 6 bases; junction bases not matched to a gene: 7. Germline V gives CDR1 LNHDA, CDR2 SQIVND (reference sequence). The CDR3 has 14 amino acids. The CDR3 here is CASSNLAGTGEQYF. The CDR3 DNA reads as TGTGCCAGTAGTAACCTAGCGGGGACGGGCGAGCAGTACTTC.

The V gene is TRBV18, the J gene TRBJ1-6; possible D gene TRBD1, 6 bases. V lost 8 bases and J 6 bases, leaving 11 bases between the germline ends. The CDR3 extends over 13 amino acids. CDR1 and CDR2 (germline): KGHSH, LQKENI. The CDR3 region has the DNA TGTGCCAGCCAGACAGGATCTAATTCACCCCTCCACTTT. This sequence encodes CASQTGSNSPLHF.

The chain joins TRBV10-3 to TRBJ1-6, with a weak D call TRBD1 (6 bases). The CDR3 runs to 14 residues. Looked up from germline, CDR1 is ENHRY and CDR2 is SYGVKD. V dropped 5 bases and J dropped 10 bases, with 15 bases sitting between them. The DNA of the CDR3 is TGTGCCATCAGTCGAGGGGACAACGGCTCACCCCTCCACTTT. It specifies CAISRGDNGSPLHF.

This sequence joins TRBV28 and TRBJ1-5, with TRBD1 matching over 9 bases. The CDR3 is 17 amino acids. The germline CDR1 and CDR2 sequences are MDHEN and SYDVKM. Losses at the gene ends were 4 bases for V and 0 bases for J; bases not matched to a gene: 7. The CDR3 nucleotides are TGTGCCAGCAGTTCAGTCGGACAGGGGTATAGCAATCAGCCCCAGCATTTT. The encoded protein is CASSSVGQGYSNQPQHF. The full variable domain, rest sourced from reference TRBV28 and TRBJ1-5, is DVKVTQSSRYLVKRTGEKVFLECVQDMDHENMFWYRQDPGLGLRLIYFSYDVKMKEKGDIPEGYSVSREKKERFSLILESASTNQTSMYLCASSSVGQGYSNQPQHFGDGTRLSIL.